A single sample gave rise to the 32 T cell receptor beta chains below, sequenced in a study of CD8+CD57+ T cells in acquired aplastic anemia. Genomic DNA templated the TCR beta VDJ and CDR3 profiling. Each CDR3 protein is one row after TCRdb ran MiXCR on the reads. Here the sample spans approximately 270,000 distinct CDR3 sequences, 55% to 65% being singletons. Specimen: sorted CD4+, CD8+, or CD8+CD57+ T cells (not recorded which) from PBMCs. Every receptor here comes from a human donor with severe aplastic anemia or a healthy control (not recorded which).

The sample holds many counts of this clonotype. This chain connects TRBV5-1 to TRBJ2-5; no clear D. Germline V gene data show CDR1 as SGHRS and CDR2 as YFSETQ. Trimming cost V 0 bases and J 5 bases, with 11 bases left between them. The CDR3 has 14 residues. CDR3 nucleotides: TGCGCCAGCAGCTTGGAAGGGTTGGGGGAGACCCAGTACTTC. The encoded protein is CASSLEGLGETQYF.

On this clonotype itself: Sequence at one end of the junction differs from germline and may be a read error. The chain employs TRBV9 and TRBJ2-1, with 7 nucleotides matching TRBD1. The CDR3 length is 13 residues. Germline lookup yields CDR1 SGDLS and CDR2 YYNGEE. CDR3 sequence (DNA): TGCGCCAGCAGTGAATCCGGACAGGATCTTTCATTCTTC. It is translated as CASSESGQDLSFF.

The chain recombines TRBV20-1 with TRBJ2-3; 11 bases line up with TRBD2. The V segment lost 5 bases and the J segment 6 bases; nucleotides outside the gene matches: 4. Germline values: CDR1 DFQATT, CDR2 SNEGSKA (reference sequence). This CDR3 has 13 residues. The CDR3, as DNA: TGCAGTGCTCGGACTAGCGGGTCTGATACGCAGTATTTT. Encoded protein: CSARTSGSDTQYF.

The chain carries TRBV2 and TRBJ1-2; TRBD1 agrees at 7 bases. The trim removed 7 bases at V and 2 bases at J, leaving 7 bases unmatched. The germline CDR1 and CDR2 sequences are SNHLY and FYNNEI. This CDR3 contains 14 residues. The CDR3 DNA follows: TGTGCCAGCACGACAGGGTTTGGGAACTATGGCTACACCTTC. It specifies CASTTGFGNYGYTF.

This clonotype was detected ten times or more. The chain uses TRBV13 and TRBJ1-6; D might be TRBD1 (5 bases). Deletions cut 5 bases from V and 9 bases from J, with 23 bases between. From germline, CDR1 is PRHDT and CDR2 FYEKMQ (reference sequence). The CDR3 consists of 17 residues. CDR3: CASSPRDPGAFGSPLHF. As DNA, the CDR3 is TGTGCCAGCAGCCCCAGGGACCCCGGTGCCTTTGGTTCACCCCTCCACTTT.

The chain links TRBV29-1 to TRBJ2-7; 7 bases match TRBD1. CDR1 and CDR2 from the germline V gene are SQVTM and ANQGSEA. The CDR3 sequence is 16 residues long. V dropped 3 bases and J dropped 4; count of bases not matched to a gene: 15. Here the CDR3 DNA reads TGCAGCGTTGAGGCCGACAGGGCCCGCCTTCGATACGAGCAGTACTTC. Translated, it gives CSVEADRARLRYEQYF.

This clonotype was recorded many times. The chain is built from TRBV7-2 and TRBJ2-5; the match to TRBD2 covers 7 bases. In germline, CDR1 is SGHTA, CDR2 FQGNSA. J lost 1 base, V lost 5 bases, and 4 bases had no gene match. The CDR3 runs 14 residues. The CDR3 DNA sequence: TGTGCCAGCAGCAAAGCGGGGAGCCAAGAGACCCAGTACTTC. Its protein is CASSKAGSQETQYF.

V and J are TRBV19 and TRBJ2-1; D remains ambiguous. Trimming removed 7 bases from V and 3 bases from J, with 19 bases in between. The germline V gene has CDR1 LNHDA and CDR2 SQIVND (reference sequence). The CDR3 contains 16 residues. CDR3 sequence (DNA): TGTGCCAGTATCCCGAGCGAGGCTTCTTACTACAATGAGCAGTTCTTC. Its protein is CASIPSEASYYNEQFF.

V usage is TRBV7-6 and J usage is TRBJ2-3; TRBD2 agrees at 10 bases. Germline V gene sequence: CDR1 SGHVS, CDR2 FNYEAQ. V shed 3 bases, J shed 1 base, and the junction held 13 bases outside the gene matches. The CDR3 sequence is 19 residues long. DNA for the CDR3: TGTGCCAGCAGCTTGGGTAGCGGGGGGCCCTCACGTCGCACAGATACGCAGTATTTT. Translating gives CASSLGSGGPSRRTDTQYF. Variable domain in full (rest from reference TRBV7-6 and TRBJ2-3): GAGVSQSPRYKVTKRGQDVALRCDPISGHVSLYWYRQALGQGPEFLTYFNYEAQQDKSGLPNDRFSAERPEGSISTLTIQRTEQRDSAMYRCASSLGSGGPSRRTDTQYFGPGTRLTVL.

The table lists this clonotype with a few counts. The junction departs from germline at one end; a sequencing error may be responsible. The chain uses TRBV7-9 and TRBJ2-7; D not certain. Germline V gene sequence: CDR1 SEHNR, CDR2 FQNEAQ (reference sequence). The CDR3 has 12 residues. The CDR3 region is CANSLVRTEQYF. CDR3 in DNA: TGTGCCAACAGCTTAGTCAGGACGGAGCAGTACTTC.

The chain couples TRBV9 to TRBJ2-5, with 7 bases aligning to TRBD2. This CDR3 is 16 amino acids long. Trimming took 0 bases from V and 2 from J; bases not matched to a gene: 7. Germline V gives CDR1 SGDLS, CDR2 YYNGEE. The CDR3 reads CASSVEGGGFQETQYF. The CDR3 bases are TGTGCCAGCAGCGTAGAGGGCGGGGGATTTCAAGAGACCCAGTACTTC.

In regard to this clonotype: A much larger clone sits a single nucleotide away, making a read error possible. V gene TRBV5-4 combines with J gene TRBJ2-7; 7 bases map to TRBD1. CDR1 and CDR2 from the germline V gene are SGHNT and YYREEE (reference sequence). The CDR3 contains 13 residues. Trimming at V came to 5 bases and at J to 1 base, leaving 3 bases not matched to a gene. DNA for the CDR3: TGTGCCAGCAGACCGACAGGGTCCTACGAGCAGTACTTC. This encodes CASRPTGSYEQYF.

The V gene is TRBV10-3, the J gene TRBJ2-2; D uncertain. The V gene's germline CDR1 is ENHRY and CDR2 SYGVKD. This CDR3 contains 13 residues. Between the trimmed V and J ends, which lost 0 bases and 7 bases, there was a span of 6 bases. CDR3 loop: CAISESGNGELFF. In nucleotides, the CDR3 is TGTGCCATCAGTGAGTCGGGAAACGGGGAGCTGTTTTTT.

This clonotype was recorded only once. The chain uses TRBV25-1 and TRBJ2-1; 8 bases map to TRBD2. CDR3 length equals 16 residues. The ends lost 6 bases at V and 0 bases at J; junction bases unmatched: 7. Germline V gene lookup returns CDR1 MGHDK and CDR2 SYGVNS. The CDR3 sequence: CASRHAGTSSYNEQFF. CDR3 coding DNA: TGTGCCAGCAGACATGCGGGGACTAGCTCCTACAATGAGCAGTTCTTC. The entire variable domain, with the rest obtained from reference TRBV25-1 and TRBJ2-1, is as follows: EADIYQTPRYLVIGTGKKITLECSQTMGHDKMYWYQQDPGMELHLIHYSYGVNSTEKGDLSSESTVSRIRTEHFPLTLESARPSHTSQYLCASRHAGTSSYNEQFFGPGTRLTVL.

This clonotype appeared many times. CDR3 sequence: CASSPGLIADTQYF. The CDR3 nucleotides are TGTGCCAGCAGCCCGGGACTAATAGCAGATACGCAGTATTTT. The chain is built from TRBV7-9 and TRBJ2-3, with 7 bases identical to TRBD2. J gave up 4 bases and V 5 bases, and 6 bases lay outside the gene matches. Germline CDR1 and CDR2: SEHNR and FQNEAQ (reference sequence). The CDR3 is 14 amino acids.

Of note for this clonotype: This may be a read error: a much more frequent sequence differs by one nucleotide. The CDR3 end shows no conserved phenylalanine or tryptophan, and so a read error is likely. The V gene is TRBV27, the J gene TRBJ2-5; a weak D match, TRBD1 (7 bases). V was shortened by 5 bases and J by 6 bases, with 13 bases between the two germline ends. From germline, CDR1 is MNHEY and CDR2 SMNVEV (reference sequence). CDR3 length: 13 amino acids. CDR3 sequence: CASSGGGRQTQYL. In DNA form, the CDR3 reads TGTGCCAGCAGTGGAGGGGGCCGGCAGACCCAGTACCTC.

The chain is built from TRBV19 and TRBJ2-7; 15 positions match TRBD2. After removal of 1 base from V and 2 bases from J, the junction contained 6 bases not matched to a gene. The CDR3 has 18 residues. CDR1 is LNHDA, CDR2 SQIVND, per germline (reference sequence). CDR3 bases: TGTGCCAGTAGTATAGGAAGGACTAGCGGGAGGGGCGCCTACGAGCAGTACTTC. It is translated as CASSIGRTSGRGAYEQYF.

V gene TRBV7-2 combines with J gene TRBJ1-1, with no clear D. Trimming stripped 3 bases from V and 4 bases from J, with 6 bases between. The CDR3 contains 12 residues. CDR1 and CDR2 from the germline V gene are SGHTA and FQGNSA. The CDR3 nucleotides read TGTGCCAGCAGCTTCAGCGTCACTGAAGCTTTCTTT. It is translated as CASSFSVTEAFF.

The rearrangement uses TRBV20-1 and TRBJ1-2; a weak D match, TRBD1 (5 bases). V was shortened by 0 bases and J by 0 bases, with 14 bases between the two germline ends. CDR3 size: 16 residues. Germline V gives CDR1 DFQATT, CDR2 SNEGSKA (reference sequence). CDR3 sequence (DNA): TGCAGTGCTAGAGATTACGGGGGGATTTCTAACTATGGCTACACCTTC. It codes for CSARDYGGISNYGYTF.

This clonotype was recorded once. At one of its ends the junction is not consistent with the germline gene, which may arise from a read error. The chain couples TRBV6-1 to TRBJ1-1, with D uncertain. CDR3 length: 12 residues. The V gene's germline CDR1 is MNHNS and CDR2 SASEGT. The CDR3 here is CAISVSADEAFF. In DNA, the CDR3 is TGTGCCATCAGTGTTTCGGCTGATGAAGCTTTCTTT.

This chain links TRBV5-4 with TRBJ1-2; D is possibly TRBD1 (5 bases). The V gene lost 4 bases and the J gene lost 5 bases, with 15 bases spanning the gap. The germline CDR1 and CDR2 sequences are SGHNT and YYREEE (reference sequence). The CDR3 spans 14 residues. This CDR3 reads CASSPLGGVYGYTF. CDR3 nucleotides: TGTGCCAGCAGCCCGTTGGGGGGAGTGTATGGCTACACCTTC.

The chain combines TRBV2 with TRBJ1-6; 7 nucleotides match TRBD1. V was clipped by 6 bases and J by 6 bases; unmatched bases: 5. This CDR3 comprises 14 residues. Germline lookup yields CDR1 SNHLY and CDR2 FYNNEI. The CDR3 sequence is CASRRGQTNSPLHF. CDR3 DNA: TGTGCCAGCAGGAGGGGACAGACTAATTCACCCCTCCACTTT. Full variable domain (remainder filled in from reference TRBV2 and TRBJ1-6): EPEVTQTPSHQVTQMGQEVILRCVPISNHLYFYWYRQILGQKVEFLVSFYNNEISEKSEIFDDQFSVERPDGSNFTLKIRSTKLEDSAMYFCASRRGQTNSPLHFGNGTRLTVT.

The CDR3 DNA sequence: TGTGCCAGTAGTATGGGGGCCCTACACGAGCAGTACTTC. This codes for CASSMGALHEQYF. The chain carries TRBV19 and TRBJ2-7; D is perhaps TRBD1 (6 bases). The V gene lost 3 bases and the J gene lost 5 bases, with 11 bases spanning the gap. The V gene's germline CDR1 is LNHDA and CDR2 SQIVND (reference sequence). This CDR3 comprises 13 residues.

The gene calls are TRBV20-1 and TRBJ2-5; D unclear. Trimming took 6 bases from V and 9 from J, leaving 23 bases between them. CDR3 length equals 14 residues. Germline CDR1 DFQATT, CDR2 SNEGSKA (reference sequence). CDR3 loop: CSALPWGGNQPQYF. CDR3 DNA sequence: TGCAGTGCGCTCCCCTGGGGTGGCAATCAGCCCCAGTACTTC.

There are many counts of this clonotype. The chain couples TRBV11-1 to TRBJ2-7; 13 bases agree with TRBD2. Germline CDR1 and CDR2: SGHAT and FQDESV (reference sequence). Trimming removed 5 bases from V and 3 bases from J; junction bases left unmatched: 7. The CDR3 has 16 residues. The CDR3 sequence: CASSHWTSGGIYEQYF. The CDR3 nucleotides read TGTGCCAGCAGCCACTGGACTAGCGGGGGTATCTACGAGCAGTACTTC.

This clonotype was counted between two and nine times. V usage is TRBV19 and J usage is TRBJ2-3; 7 bases are shared with TRBD1. Germline loops: CDR1 LNHDA, CDR2 SQIVND (reference sequence). The V segment lost 1 base and the J segment 6 bases; nucleotides outside the gene matches: 13. This CDR3 is built from 17 residues. The CDR3, as DNA: TGTGCCAGTAGTATAGGGGACAGTACCATTTTCCACGATACGCAGTATTTT. It encodes CASSIGDSTIFHDTQYF.

V is TRBV7-2 and J is TRBJ1-2; D not resolved. The CDR3 covers 12 residues. In germline, CDR1 is SGHTA, CDR2 FQGNSA. V was pared by 3 bases and J by 4 bases, with 6 bases between. The CDR3: CASSFRTYGYTF. The CDR3 nucleotides read TGTGCCAGCAGCTTTCGCACCTATGGCTACACCTTC.

The chain carries TRBV6-1 and TRBJ1-1; D is unresolved. V was clipped by 5 bases and J by 1 base, with 11 bases between them. This CDR3 has 14 amino acids. Germline values: CDR1 MNHNS, CDR2 SASEGT. The CDR3 coding sequence is TGTGCCAGCAGTTCGGGCAGCGAGAACACTGAAGCTTTCTTT. The encoded protein is CASSSGSENTEAFF.

The chain is built from TRBV20-1 and TRBJ1-6, with D possibly matching TRBD1 (6 bases). CDR3 length: 14 amino acids. Trimming stripped 6 bases from V and 7 bases from J, with 16 bases between. Germline V gives CDR1 DFQATT, CDR2 SNEGSKA (reference sequence). The chain's CDR3 is CSAPTGRMNSPLHF. The CDR3 DNA follows: TGCAGTGCCCCGACAGGAAGGATGAATTCACCCCTCCACTTT.

About this clonotype itself: At one boundary the junction diverges from the germline segment, which might be a read error. CDR3 sequence reads: CASREDMNTEAFF. CDR3 DNA: TGTGCCAGCAGGGAAGACATGAACACTGAAGCTTTCTTT. V usage is TRBV2 and J usage is TRBJ1-1, with no clear D. This CDR3 has 13 residues. Germline-derived CDR1 and CDR2 are SNHLY and FYNNEI.

The V gene is TRBV9, the J gene TRBJ2-1; D perhaps matches TRBD1 (5 bases). Per the germline V gene, CDR1 is SGDLS and CDR2 is YYNGEE. The CDR3 extends over 15 amino acids. Trimming stripped 0 bases from V and 5 bases from J, with 12 bases between. Written as DNA, the CDR3 is TGTGCCAGCAGCGTAGGCAGGGCGGCAAACAATGAGCAGTTCTTC. Residues: CASSVGRAANNEQFF.

This chain joins TRBV20-1 and TRBJ1-2; TRBD1 might be the D (6 bases). Looked up from germline, CDR1 is DFQATT and CDR2 is SNEGSKA (reference sequence). V lost 1 base to trimming and J lost 7 bases, with 10 bases between them. The CDR3 runs 12 residues. CDR3 in DNA: TGCAGTGCTAGAGGGGGGGGCTTTGGCTACACCTTC. It encodes CSARGGGFGYTF.